The clone carrying this T cell receptor (beta chain) was detected only once. Looked up from germline, CDR1 is SGHAT and CDR2 is FQNNGV. With 5 bases removed from V and 7 bases from J, the gap between germline ends came to 13 bases. CDR3 length: 13 residues. Participants' reported clinical history set cohort assignment. This entry is derived from a study of blood T cell repertoires in COVID-19. Study information: Sites across the United States, Italy and Spain contributed samples from acute and convalescent COVID-19. Nucleic acid was either cDNA or gDNA, and it came from T cells, B-cell-depleted T cells, or PBMCs.

The assay was immunoSEQ multiplex PCR, and TCRdb's table has in-frame clones only and misses some. Among about 130,000 clones listed, 75% to 90% were seen once. The receptor was isolated from a man aged 30 to 39 who had recovered from COVID-19. The chain carries TRBV11-2 and TRBJ2-3, with D perhaps TRBD2 (6 bases). The specimen sequenced was PBMCs or T cells enriched from blood (not recorded which). CDR3 sequence: CASSVAGSNTQYF. CDR3 nucleotide sequence: TGTGCCAGCAGCGTTGCGGGGTCAAATACGCAGTATTTT.